Sequencing of this T cell receptor beta chain was carried out in a study of OX40 agonist ivuxolimab in advanced cancers. Study-wide results and limits: Which antigen the expanded peripheral T cells recognized is unknown.

On this clone itself: Its matching antigen is unknown. At the DNA level, this CDR3 is encoded by other sequences in the same sample as well.

Germline assignment: CDR1 SGHTA and CDR2 FQGNSA. V was cut by 0 bases and J by 4 bases, with 9 bases left in between. The CDR3 loop spans 14 amino acids. Only in-frame clones appear in the TCRdb table, and some are missing; sequencing was by immunoSEQ multiplex PCR. The sample shows 77,000 or so clones, around 87% of them seen only once. The receptor was derived from an adult with an advanced solid tumor such as melanoma, head and neck, liver or kidney cancer. This chain connects TRBV7-2 to TRBJ2-5, with D possibly matching TRBD2 (6 bases). Sequencing used CD4+ or CD8+ T cells sorted from blood, obtained in a trial of the OX40 agonist ivuxolimab. CDR3 in DNA: TGTGCCAGCAGCTTAGCCGGGGGAGGAGAGACCCAGTACTTC. Translation: CASSLAGGGETQYF.